This T cell receptor beta chain came from a study of blood T cell repertoires in COVID-19. Germline CDR1 is SGHTA and CDR2 is FQGNSA. J lost 3 bases, V lost 5 bases, and 18 bases had no gene match. This CDR3 is 19 amino acids long. TCRdb's copy holds only in-frame clones and misses some; the assay was immunoSEQ multiplex PCR. The sample includes 250,000 to 300,000 clones, around 82% of them seen just once. The sequence was collected from a man in his fifties or sixties who had recovered from COVID-19. The specimen sequenced was PBMCs or T cells enriched from blood (not recorded which). The chain has TRBV7-2 and TRBJ2-2, with 7 positions matching TRBD1. The CDR3 sequence is CASSPRGRTGSLDTGELFF. In nucleotides, the CDR3 is TGTGCCAGCAGCCCCCGCGGCAGGACAGGTTCCCTCGACACCGGGGAGCTGTTTTTT. Using reference TRBV7-2 and TRBJ2-2 for the parts outside the CDR3, the full variable domain is GAGVSQSPSNKVTEKGKDVELRCDPISGHTALYWYRQSLGQGLEFLIYFQGNSAPDKSGLPSDRFSAERTGGSVSTLTIQRTQQEDSAVYLCASSPRGRTGSLDTGELFFGEGSRLTVL.